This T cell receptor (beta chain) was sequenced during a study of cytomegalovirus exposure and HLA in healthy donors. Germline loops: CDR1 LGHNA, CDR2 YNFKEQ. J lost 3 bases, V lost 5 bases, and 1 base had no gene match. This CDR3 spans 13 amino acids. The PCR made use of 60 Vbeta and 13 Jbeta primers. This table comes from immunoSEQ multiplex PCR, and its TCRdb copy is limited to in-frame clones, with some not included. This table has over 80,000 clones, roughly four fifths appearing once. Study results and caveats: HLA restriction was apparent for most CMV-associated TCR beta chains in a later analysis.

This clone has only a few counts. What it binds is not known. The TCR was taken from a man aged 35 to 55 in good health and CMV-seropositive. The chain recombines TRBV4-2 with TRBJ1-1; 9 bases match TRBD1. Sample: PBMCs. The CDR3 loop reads CASSWTGDTEAFF. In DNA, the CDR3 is TGTGCCAGCAGCTGGACAGGGGACACTGAAGCTTTCTTT.